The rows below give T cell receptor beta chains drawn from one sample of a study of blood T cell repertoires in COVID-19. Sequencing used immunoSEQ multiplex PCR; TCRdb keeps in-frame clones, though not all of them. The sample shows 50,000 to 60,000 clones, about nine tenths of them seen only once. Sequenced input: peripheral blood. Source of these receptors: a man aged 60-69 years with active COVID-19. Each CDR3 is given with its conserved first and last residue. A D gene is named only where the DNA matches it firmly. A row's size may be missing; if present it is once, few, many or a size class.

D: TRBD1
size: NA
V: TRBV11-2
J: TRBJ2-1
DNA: TGTGCCAGCAGCTTAGGACAGGGGGCCTTCGTCAATGAGCAGTTCTTC
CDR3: CASSLGQGAFVNEQFF

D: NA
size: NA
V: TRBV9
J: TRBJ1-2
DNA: TGTGCCAGCAGTCTTGATAGTAGTGGCTATGGCTACACCTTC
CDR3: CASSLDSSGYGYTF

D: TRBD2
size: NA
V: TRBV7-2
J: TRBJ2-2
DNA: TGTGCCAGCAGCTTAGGGGCGGGAGTGAACACCGGGGAGCTGTTTTTT
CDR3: CASSLGAGVNTGELFF

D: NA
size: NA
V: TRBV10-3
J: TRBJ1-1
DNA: TGTGCCATCAGTGAGTCGTCTGTCAGGGTGAACACTGAAGCTTTCTTT
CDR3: CAISESSVRVNTEAFF

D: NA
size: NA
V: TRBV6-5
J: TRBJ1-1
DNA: TGTGCCAGCAGCCCGGGGGGGTGGGACACTGAAGCTTTCTTT
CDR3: CASSPGGWDTEAFF

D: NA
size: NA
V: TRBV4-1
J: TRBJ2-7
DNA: TGCGCCAGCAGCCAAGGAGTGCTCTTAGAGCAGTACTTC
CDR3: CASSQGVLLEQYF

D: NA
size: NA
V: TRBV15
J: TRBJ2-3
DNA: TGTGCCACCAGCAGAGATCGGGTGGGAGAGGGCACAGATACGCAGTATTTT
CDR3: CATSRDRVGEGTDTQYF

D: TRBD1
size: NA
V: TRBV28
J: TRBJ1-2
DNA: TGTGCCAGCAGTTTAAGTGGGACAGGGTACGGCTACACCTTC
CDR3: CASSLSGTGYGYTF

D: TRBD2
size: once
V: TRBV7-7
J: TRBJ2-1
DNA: TGTGCCAGCAGCTCCCTGTTGGGGGGCGGGGGGAATGAGCAGTTCTTC
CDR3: CASSSLLGGGGNEQFF

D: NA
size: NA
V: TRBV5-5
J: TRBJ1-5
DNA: TGTGCCAGCAGCTTTCGGGGAAGCAATCAGCCCCAGCATTTT
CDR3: CASSFRGSNQPQHF

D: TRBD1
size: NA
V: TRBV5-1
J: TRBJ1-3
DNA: TGCGCCAGCAGCAGACAGGGACACTCTGGAAACACCATATATTTT
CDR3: CASSRQGHSGNTIYF

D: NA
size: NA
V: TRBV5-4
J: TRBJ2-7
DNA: TGTGCCAGCAGCTTGCGGCAGGGAAGCTCCTACGAGCAGTACTTC
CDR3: CASSLRQGSSYEQYF

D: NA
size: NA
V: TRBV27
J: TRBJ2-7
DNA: TGTGCCAGCAGGGCGACAGTGGGGTACTACGAGCAGTACTTC
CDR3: CASRATVGYYEQYF

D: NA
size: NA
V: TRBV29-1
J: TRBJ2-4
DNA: TGCAGCGTTGAAGCTGGGCCAGCGGTAGCCAAAAACATTCAGTACTTC
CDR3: CSVEAGPAVAKNIQYF

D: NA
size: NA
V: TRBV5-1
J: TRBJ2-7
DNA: TGCGCCAGCAGCTTTGGGGGGGCGGCTACAAGTAACGAGCAGTACTTC
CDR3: CASSFGGAATSNEQYF

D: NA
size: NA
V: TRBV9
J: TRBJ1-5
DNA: TGTGCCAGCAGCGTCGGACAGAGCAATCAGCCCCAGCATTTT
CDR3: CASSVGQSNQPQHF

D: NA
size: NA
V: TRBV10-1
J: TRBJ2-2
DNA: TGCGCCAGCAGCGAGGACAGACCCACCGGGGAGCTGTTTTTT
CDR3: CASSEDRPTGELFF

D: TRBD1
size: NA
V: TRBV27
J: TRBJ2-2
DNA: TGTGCCAGCAGACCCGCGTCGGGACAGGGGGGCGGGGAGCTGTTTTTT
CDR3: CASRPASGQGGGELFF

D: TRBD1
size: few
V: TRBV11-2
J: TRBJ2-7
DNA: TGTGCCAGCAGCTTAACGTCTAGTCCGGGACAGGGGTACTACGAGCAGTACTTC
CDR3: CASSLTSSPGQGYYEQYF

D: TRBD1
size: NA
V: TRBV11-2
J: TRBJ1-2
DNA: TGTGCCAGCAGCTTATCCTCGTGGACAGGGGACTATGGCTACACCTTC
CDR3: CASSLSSWTGDYGYTF

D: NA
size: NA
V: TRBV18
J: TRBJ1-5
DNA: TGTGCCAGCTCATCGTCTGCTGAGGGGGTTCAGCCCCAGCATTTT
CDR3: CASSSSAEGVQPQHF

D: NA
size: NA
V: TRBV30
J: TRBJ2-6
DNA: TGTGCCTGGAGTGGGACTTGGGCTGGGGCCAACGTCCTGACTTTC
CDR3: CAWSGTWAGANVLTF

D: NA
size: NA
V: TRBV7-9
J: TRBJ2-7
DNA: TGTGCCAGCAGCCAAGACGGGACCTACGAGCAGTACTTC
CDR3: CASSQDGTYEQYF

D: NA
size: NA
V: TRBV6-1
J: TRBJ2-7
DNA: TGTGCCAGCAGTGAAGTGATAGGGAGCTCCTACGAGCAGTACTTC
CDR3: CASSEVIGSSYEQYF

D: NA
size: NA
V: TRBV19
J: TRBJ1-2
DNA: TGTGCCAGTAGTCCCCACCAGGGGCCGTTCTATGGCTACACCTTC
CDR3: CASSPHQGPFYGYTF

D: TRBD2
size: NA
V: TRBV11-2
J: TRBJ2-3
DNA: TGTGCCAGCAGCTTAGATCGGGCTAGCGGGAGAGAGACAGATACGCAGTATTTT
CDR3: CASSLDRASGRETDTQYF

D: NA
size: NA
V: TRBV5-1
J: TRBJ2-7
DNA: TGCGCCAGCAGCCCAAGTGGGGGCCTGGGCGAGCAGTACTTC
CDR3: CASSPSGGLGEQYF

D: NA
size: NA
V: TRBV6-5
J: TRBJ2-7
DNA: TGTGCCAGCAGTTACGAAGTTCGCAGGGGATGGTACGAGCAGTACTTC
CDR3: CASSYEVRRGWYEQYF

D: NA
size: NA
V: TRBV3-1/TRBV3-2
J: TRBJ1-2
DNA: TGTGCCAGCAGCCAAGAGTCTGGGTGGGGGGATGGCTACACCTTC
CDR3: CASSQESGWGDGYTF

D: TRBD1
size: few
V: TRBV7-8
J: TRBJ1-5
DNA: TGTGCCAGCAGCTTAGGACAGGGGGCCTTTGCGAATAGCAATCAGCCCCAGCATTTT
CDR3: CASSLGQGAFANSNQPQHF

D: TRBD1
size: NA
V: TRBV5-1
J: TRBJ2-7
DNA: TGCGCCAGACCGTTGACAGGGTTTCACAACGAGCAGTACTTC
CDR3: CARPLTGFHNEQYF

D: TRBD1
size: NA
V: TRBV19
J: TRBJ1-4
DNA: TGTGCCAGTAGTTACGGACAGGGGACTAATGAAAAACTGTTTTTT
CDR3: CASSYGQGTNEKLFF

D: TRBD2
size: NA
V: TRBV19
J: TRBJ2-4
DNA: TGTGCCAGTAGTCTTAGCGGGCATTCAAACATTCAGTACTTC
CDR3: CASSLSGHSNIQYF

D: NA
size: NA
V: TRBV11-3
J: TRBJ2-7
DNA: TGTGCCAGCAGCTTAAGGGGCGCGGATGGGGAGCAGTACTTC
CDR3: CASSLRGADGEQYF

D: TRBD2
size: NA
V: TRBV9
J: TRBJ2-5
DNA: TGTGCCAGCAGCCCCTCGCACGGGAGGGAGACCCAGTACTTC
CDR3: CASSPSHGRETQYF

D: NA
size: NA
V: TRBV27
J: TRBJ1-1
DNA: TGTGCCAGCAGTTTATATGGGGCAGTGAACACTGAAGCTTTCTTT
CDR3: CASSLYGAVNTEAFF

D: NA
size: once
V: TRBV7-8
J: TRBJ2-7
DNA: TGTGCCAGCAGCCCTATTATGACACCTACCTACGAGCAGTACTTC
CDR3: CASSPIMTPTYEQYF

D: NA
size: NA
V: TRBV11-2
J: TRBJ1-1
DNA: TGTGCCAGCAGCCAATCCACGACAGTGAACACTGAAGCTTTCTTT
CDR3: CASSQSTTVNTEAFF

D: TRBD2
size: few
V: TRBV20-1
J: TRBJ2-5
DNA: TGCAGTGCTAGTAAGGGACTAGCCGTCCGCAAGGAGACCCAGTACTTC
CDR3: CSASKGLAVRKETQYF